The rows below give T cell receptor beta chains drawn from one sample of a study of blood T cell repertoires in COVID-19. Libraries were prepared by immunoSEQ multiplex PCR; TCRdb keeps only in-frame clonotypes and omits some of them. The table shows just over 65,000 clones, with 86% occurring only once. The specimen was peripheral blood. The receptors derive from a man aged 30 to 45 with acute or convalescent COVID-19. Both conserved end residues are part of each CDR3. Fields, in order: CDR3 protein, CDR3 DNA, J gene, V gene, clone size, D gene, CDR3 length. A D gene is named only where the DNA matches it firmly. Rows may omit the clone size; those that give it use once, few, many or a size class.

CDR3 protein: CASGLGQGAGELFF
CDR3 DNA: TGTGCCAGTGGGTTAGGGCAGGGGGCCGGGGAGCTGTTTTTT
J gene: TRBJ2-2
V gene: TRBV6-5
clone size: NA
D gene: TRBD1
CDR3 length: 14

CDR3 protein: CSVDTQNSYNEQFF
CDR3 DNA: TGCAGCGTCGATACCCAGAACTCCTACAATGAGCAGTTCTTC
J gene: TRBJ2-1
V gene: TRBV29-1
clone size: NA
D gene: NA
CDR3 length: 14

CDR3 protein: CASSLTTGSETQYF
CDR3 DNA: TGTGCCAGCAGCTTAACGACAGGGTCGGAGACCCAGTACTTC
J gene: TRBJ2-5
V gene: TRBV7-3
clone size: NA
D gene: TRBD1
CDR3 length: 14

CDR3 protein: CSASRGRAKETQYF
CDR3 DNA: TGCAGTGCTAGTCGGGGGAGGGCCAAAGAGACCCAGTACTTC
J gene: TRBJ2-5
V gene: TRBV20-1
clone size: NA
D gene: TRBD2
CDR3 length: 14

CDR3 protein: CASIPGVSYNEQFF
CDR3 DNA: TGTGCCAGCATCCCAGGGGTGTCCTACAATGAGCAGTTCTTC
J gene: TRBJ2-1
V gene: TRBV28
clone size: once
D gene: NA
CDR3 length: 14

CDR3 protein: CASSFRLEGTGELFF
CDR3 DNA: TGTGCCAGCAGTTTTCGGCTGGAGGGGACCGGGGAGCTGTTTTTT
J gene: TRBJ2-2
V gene: TRBV27
clone size: NA
D gene: NA
CDR3 length: 15

CDR3 protein: CASTSGSDEQYF
CDR3 DNA: TGTGCCAGTACTAGCGGGAGCGACGAGCAGTACTTC
J gene: TRBJ2-7
V gene: TRBV19
clone size: NA
D gene: TRBD2
CDR3 length: 12

CDR3 protein: CASSQRTPHAQYF
CDR3 DNA: TGCGCCAGCAGCCAACGGACTCCTCACGCGCAGTATTTT
J gene: TRBJ2-3
V gene: TRBV5-1
clone size: NA
D gene: NA
CDR3 length: 13

CDR3 protein: CASSDFLGGGEKLFF
CDR3 DNA: TGTGCCAGCAGTGATTTTTTAGGGGGCGGTGAAAAACTGTTTTTT
J gene: TRBJ1-4
V gene: TRBV2
clone size: NA
D gene: TRBD1
CDR3 length: 15

CDR3 protein: CSASLPTYEQYF
CDR3 DNA: TGCAGCGCTAGCCTTCCTACCTACGAGCAGTACTTC
J gene: TRBJ2-7
V gene: TRBV29-1
clone size: NA
D gene: NA
CDR3 length: 12

CDR3 protein: CASSVGHQNQPQHF
CDR3 DNA: TGTGCCAGCAGCGTAGGTCACCAGAATCAGCCCCAGCATTTT
J gene: TRBJ1-5
V gene: TRBV9
clone size: NA
D gene: NA
CDR3 length: 14

CDR3 protein: CASSPLGGGYGYTF
CDR3 DNA: TGTGCCAGCAGCCCCTTGGGGGGGGGCTATGGCTACACCTTC
J gene: TRBJ1-2
V gene: TRBV27
clone size: NA
D gene: NA
CDR3 length: 14

CDR3 protein: CAWSVGTVRNQPQHF
CDR3 DNA: TGTGCCTGGAGTGTTGGGACAGTCAGGAATCAGCCCCAGCATTTT
J gene: TRBJ1-5
V gene: TRBV30
clone size: NA
D gene: TRBD1
CDR3 length: 15